The following is a TCR beta chain sequence with its context. The antigen is undetermined. Looked up from germline, CDR1 is SEHNR and CDR2 is FQNEAQ (reference sequence). The CDR3 covers 15 residues. This specimen comes from a study of T cells expressing NK-cell markers. TCRdb re-called the 5' RACE reads and shows each CDR3 protein once, DNA omitted. This repertoire includes roughly 430,000 distinct CDR3 sequences. Study-wide points: The study found these clonotypes also leading the CD3+CD56-NKG2C+ fraction in a few donors. The study found dominant NKG2C+ clonotypes at about 1.0-8% of CD8+ T cells in roughly six donors.

The TCR comes from a woman between 18 and 70 years old in good health. The sample taken for sequencing was blood T cells: a sorted CD56 or NKG2C T cell subset, CD4+ or CD8+ T cells, or bulk PBMC T cells (not recorded which). The chain carries TRBV7-9 and TRBJ1-1. CDR3 sequence: CASSFHRNMNTEAFF.